These T cell receptor beta chains were read from a single sample in a study of neurological immune-mediated disorders. MiXCR, applied by TCRdb to the 5' RACE reads, yields one record per CDR3 protein. The top ten clones hold approximately 9.7% of a sample with over 55,000 distinct CDR3 sequences, roughly a tenth of them seen once. The sample was PBMCs. The origin of the receptors is a man aged 30-40 years in good health. Each CDR3 is given with its conserved first and last residue. A D gene is named only where the DNA matches it firmly. Clone size is given for some rows only: seen once, a few or many times, or a class if the clone is expanded.

clone size	CDR3 length	D gene	V gene	J gene	CDR3 DNA	CDR3 protein
.	15	TRBD1	TRBV18	TRBJ2-7	TGTGCCAGCTCAACGGACAGGTCGAGCCCCTACGAGCAGTACTTC	CASSTDRSSPYEQYF
few	15	TRBD1	TRBV7-3	TRBJ1-6	TGTGCCAGCAGCGGAGGGACAGGGGGCTTTCAACCCCTCCACTTT	CASSGGTGGFQPLHF
few	14	.	TRBV7-2	TRBJ2-7	TGTGCCTGCAGCTTCGAGGACGGGACCTACGAGCAGTACTTC	CACSFEDGTYEQYF
many	13	.	TRBV29-1	TRBJ1-4	TGCAGCGTTGTTGGCGGGGTACGGGAAAAACTGTTTTTT	CSVVGGVREKLFF
many	14	.	TRBV9	TRBJ1-4	TGTGCCAGCAGTGCTGAACCGACAGATGAAAAACTGTTTTTT	CASSAEPTDEKLFF
many	12	.	TRBV20-1	TRBJ2-7	TGCAGTGTCTCGACAGGAGGGGGCGAGCAGTACTTC	CSVSTGGGEQYF
many	18	TRBD2	TRBV7-6	TRBJ2-5	TGTGCCAGCAGCTTAGCGCTCCCTCTAGCGGGAACCCAAGAGACCCAGTACTTC	CASSLALPLAGTQETQYF
many	14	.	TRBV7-9	TRBJ1-6	TGTGCCAGCAGCGAACGGGGTTCTAATTCACCCCTCCACTTT	CASSERGSNSPLHF
many	12	.	TRBV6-6	TRBJ2-7	TGTGCCAGCAGTTACGAAGGCTTCGAGCAGTACTTC	CASSYEGFEQYF
many	18	.	TRBV7-8	TRBJ1-1	TGTGCCAGCAGGCTAAGTAGTGGGTTAGGGGTAGTGGCCACTGAAGCTTTCTTT	CASRLSSGLGVVATEAFF
many	10	.	TRBV29-1	TRBJ2-2	TGCAGCGTTGTGGACGGGGAGCTGTTTTTT	CSVVDGELFF
many	15	.	TRBV10-3	TRBJ1-4	TGTGCCATCAGTGAGTCAACAGGGATGAGTGAAAAACTGTTTTTT	CAISESTGMSEKLFF
many	15	TRBD2	TRBV24-1	TRBJ2-1	TGTGCCACCAGTGATTTCGGGGGGGACAACAATGAGCAGTTCTTC	CATSDFGGDNNEQFF
few	15	TRBD1	TRBV6-5	TRBJ1-6	TGTGCCAGCAGTTACGCGGGACAGGGAGATTCACCCCTCCACTTT	CASSYAGQGDSPLHF
.	15	.	TRBV7-9	TRBJ2-1	TGTGCCAGCAGCTTAGAGCCGGGAGTGAGCGGTGAGCAGTTCTTC	CASSLEPGVSGEQFF
many	15	.	TRBV5-1	TRBJ2-3	TGCGCCAGCAGCTTGGACGGCTCCAACACAGATACGCAGTATTTT	CASSLDGSNTDTQYF
few	19	.	TRBV3-1	TRBJ2-3	TGTGCCAGCAGCCAACCCAGGTTAGGGCTCAGCCATTCGATGGATACGCAGTATTTT	CASSQPRLGLSHSMDTQYF
many	14	.	TRBV20-1	TRBJ2-2	TGCAGTGGATTAAGTGCCACGAACACCGGGGAGCTGTTTTTT	CSGLSATNTGELFF
many	13	.	TRBV27	TRBJ1-4	TGTGCCAGCAGCCAGGGAGGGGGTGAAAAACTGTTTTTT	CASSQGGGEKLFF
many	14	TRBD1	TRBV10-3	TRBJ1-4	TGTGCCATCAGTCCGGGACAGGGGAATGAAAAACTGTTTTTT	CAISPGQGNEKLFF
many	17	TRBD1	TRBV20-1	TRBJ1-5	TGCAGTGCTAGAGATTACTCCCCCCAGGGGGCAGGTCAGCCCCAGCATTTT	CSARDYSPQGAGQPQHF
few	18	.	TRBV27	TRBJ2-4	TGTGCCAGCGGTCGGCCAGGGGGGGAAGATTTAGCCAAAAACATTCAGTACTTC	CASGRPGGEDLAKNIQYF
few	15	TRBD1	TRBV7-3	TRBJ2-1	TGTGCCAGCAGCTTAATAGGGACAGGGGATCATGAGCAGTTCTTC	CASSLIGTGDHEQFF
.	15	.	TRBV10-3	TRBJ1-1	TGTGCCATCAGTGTAACAGACTGGTTGGAGACTGAAGATTTCTTT	CAISVTDWLETEDFF
few	16	TRBD1	TRBV5-4	TRBJ2-2	TGTGCCAGCAGCTTGGGACAGGGGACGAACACCGGGGAGCTGTTTTTT	CASSLGQGTNTGELFF
many	14	.	TRBV7-2	TRBJ2-3	TGTGCCAGCAGGCACGCAGGGGTTACAGATACGCAGTATTTT	CASRHAGVTDTQYF
many	17	TRBD2	TRBV5-1	TRBJ2-3	TGCGCCAGCGGGAAGGCTCCGATGTCGGGGGGAGCAGATACGCAGTATTTT	CASGKAPMSGGADTQYF
.	15	TRBD1	TRBV3-1	TRBJ2-2	TGTGCCAGCAGCCGAGGGACAGCTAACACCGGGGAGCTGTTTTTT	CASSRGTANTGELFF
many	13	.	TRBV7-9	TRBJ1-2	TGTGCCAGCAGCTTAAGCGCTCCCGTGGGCTACACCTTC	CASSLSAPVGYTF
many	14	TRBD1	TRBV5-1	TRBJ2-7	TGCGCCAGCAGCCCCAGACAGGGGTCCAACGAGCAGTACTTC	CASSPRQGSNEQYF
.	13	TRBD2	TRBV25-1	TRBJ2-7	TGTGCCAGCAGCCGGGACTACCTCTACGAGCAGTACTTC	CASSRDYLYEQYF
many	14	TRBD2	TRBV12-3/TRBV12-4	TRBJ2-5	TGTGCCAGCACCCTCGGGGGGGTTCAAGAGACCCAGTACTTC	CASTLGGVQETQYF
few	13	.	TRBV6-1	TRBJ2-7	TGTGCCAGCAGTGAAGCGATCACCTACGAGCAGTACTTC	CASSEAITYEQYF
.	18	.	TRBV5-5	TRBJ2-6	TGTGTCAGCAGCTTGGCCGGGGGACCCCGCTCTGGGGCCAACGTCCTGACTTTC	CVSSLAGGPRSGANVLTF
many	19	TRBD1	TRBV4-1	TRBJ2-6	TGCGCCAGCAGCCAAGCCCCCGGGACAGGGCAATCTGGGGCCAACGTCCTGACTTTC	CASSQAPGTGQSGANVLTF
many	15	.	TRBV24-1	TRBJ1-5	TGTGCCACCAGTGCCGAGGGGAGGGGGAATCAGCCCCAGCATTTT	CATSAEGRGNQPQHF
many	16	TRBD2	TRBV15	TRBJ2-1	TGTGCCACCAGGACAGGGGAGCGGGAGGGGTACAATGAGCAGTTCTTC	CATRTGEREGYNEQFF
many	16	TRBD2	TRBV7-2	TRBJ2-1	TGTGCCAGCAGCTTAGTAGCTCTAGCGGTCCTCTATGAGCAGTTCTTC	CASSLVALAVLYEQFF
many	15	.	TRBV18	TRBJ1-5	TGTGCCAGCTCACCAGCCGCAGGGGGCAATCAGCCCCAGCATTTT	CASSPAAGGNQPQHF
.	12	.	TRBV14	TRBJ2-7	TGTGCCAGCAGCCAAGAGGTCAACGAGCAGTACTTC	CASSQEVNEQYF
many	15	TRBD2	TRBV10-3	TRBJ2-1	TGTGCCATCAGCGCTAGCGGGAGGGCCTACAATGAGCAGTTCTTC	CAISASGRAYNEQFF
many	14	.	TRBV7-2	TRBJ1-2	TGTGCCAGCAGCTTACCGCCGTCTAACTATGGCTACACCTTC	CASSLPPSNYGYTF
many	20	TRBD1	TRBV28	TRBJ2-6	TGTGCCAGCAGTTTTTTTCAGTTCGGGACAGCGAGCTCTGGGGCCAACGTCCTGACTTTC	CASSFFQFGTASSGANVLTF